The 24 T cell receptor beta chains reported below all come from one sample, sequenced in a study of blood T cell repertoires in COVID-19. Profiling relied on immunoSEQ multiplex PCR, and the TCRdb table lists in-frame clones only, not all of them. The sample lists under 200,000 clones, around 87% occurring once. Specimen: peripheral blood. The receptors derive from a man aged 40-55 years with active or convalescent COVID-19.

The gene calls are TRBV10-3 and TRBJ2-5; D is unclear. This CDR3 contains 12 residues. The germline V gene has CDR1 ENHRY and CDR2 SYGVKD. Trimming pared 4 bases from V and 2 bases from J, leaving 5 bases between. Here the CDR3 reads CAISVSQETQYF. The DNA of the CDR3 is TGTGCCATCAGTGTGAGTCAAGAGACCCAGTACTTC.

The V and J genes are TRBV7-2 and TRBJ1-1, with 8 bases matching TRBD1. Germline-derived CDR1 and CDR2 are SGHTA and FQGNSA. J lost 1 base, V lost 10 bases, and 8 bases had no gene match. This CDR3 contains 14 residues. The CDR3 here is CATRKDRANTEAFF. CDR3 coding DNA: TGTGCCACCCGAAAGGACAGGGCGAACACTGAAGCTTTCTTT.

The chain carries TRBV2 and TRBJ1-5; possible D gene TRBD1, 5 bases. The V and J ends lost 0 bases and 6 bases respectively, with 9 bases between them. Per the germline V gene, CDR1 is SNHLY and CDR2 is FYNNEI. The CDR3 sequence is 14 residues long. CDR3 coding DNA: TGTGCCAGCAGTGAAGCGGGGGGGGGTCAGCCCCAGCATTTT. It codes for CASSEAGGGQPQHF. Together with reference TRBV2 and TRBJ1-5, the CDR3 gives the full variable domain: EPEVTQTPSHQVTQMGQEVILRCVPISNHLYFYWYRQILGQKVEFLVSFYNNEISEKSEIFDDQFSVERPDGSNFTLKIRSTKLEDSAMYFCASSEAGGGQPQHFGDGTRLSIL.

For the CDR3, the DNA is TGTGCCAGCAGTCCCCCGGGACAGGGTAGCAGAGGGAGCAATCAGCCCCAGCATTTT. It specifies CASSPPGQGSRGSNQPQHF. The V and J genes are TRBV28 and TRBJ1-5; 9 nucleotides line up with TRBD1. The ends lost 5 bases at V and 1 base at J; junction bases unmatched: 15. The CDR3 runs 19 residues. Germline loops: CDR1 MDHEN, CDR2 SYDVKM.

CDR3 residues: CASSDWETQYF. The CDR3 DNA is TGTGCCAGCAGCGACTGGGAGACCCAGTACTTC. This sequence joins TRBV2 and TRBJ2-5; D unresolved. Germline V gives CDR1 SNHLY, CDR2 FYNNEI. V lost 6 bases and J 5 bases, leaving 7 bases between the germline ends. The CDR3 covers 11 residues.

This clone has more than one count but fewer than ten. J is TRBJ1-5 and V is TRBV27; D remains unclear. The V end was cut by 0 bases, the J end by 5 bases, with 11 bases between. This CDR3 has 15 amino acids. Germline loops: CDR1 MNHEY, CDR2 SMNVEV (reference sequence). CDR3 in amino acids: CASSLSSEIYQPQHF. CDR3 bases: TGTGCCAGCAGTTTATCGTCAGAAATTTATCAGCCCCAGCATTTT.

The rearrangement joins TRBV19 to TRBJ2-2, with TRBD1 matching 8 bases. The CDR3 loop spans 16 amino acids. The trim removed 0 bases at V and 4 bases at J, leaving 4 bases unmatched. Per germline, CDR1 LNHDA and CDR2 SQIVND (reference sequence). The CDR3 nucleotides read TGTGCCAGTAGTATAGATGGGACAGGTAGCACCGGGGAGCTGTTTTTT. Translation gives CASSIDGTGSTGELFF. Full variable domain (missing parts from reference TRBV19 and TRBJ2-2): DGGITQSPKYLFRKEGQNVTLSCEQNLNHDAMYWYRQDPGQGLRLIYYSQIVNDFQKGDIAEGYSVSREKKESFPLTVTSAQKNPTAFYLCASSIDGTGSTGELFFGEGSRLTVL.

The CDR3 loop is CASSLIVGAGNQPQHF. The CDR3 DNA follows: TGTGCCAGCAGCTTGATAGTGGGGGCGGGCAATCAGCCCCAGCATTTT. This sequence joins TRBV27 and TRBJ1-5, with D tentatively TRBD1 (6 bases). CDR1 is MNHEY and CDR2 is SMNVEV in the germline V gene (reference sequence). The CDR3 runs 16 residues. With 6 bases removed from V and 2 bases from J, the gap between germline ends came to 17 bases.

The chain links TRBV5-6 to TRBJ1-2; D gene unclear. The V gene lost 2 bases and the J gene lost 8 bases, with 10 bases spanning the gap. The CDR3 has 12 amino acids. Germline V lookup: CDR1 SGHDT, CDR2 YYEEEE. The CDR3 DNA reads as TGTGCCAGCAGCTTAGAACAGATCGGCTACACCTTC. This sequence encodes CASSLEQIGYTF.

The V and J genes are TRBV27 and TRBJ1-2; TRBD1 is a possible D gene (6 bases). The V gene's germline CDR1 is MNHEY and CDR2 SMNVEV (reference sequence). Trimming pared 10 bases from V and 2 bases from J, leaving 8 bases between. The CDR3 totals 11 residues. The CDR3 coding sequence is TGTGCCACCGGACAGAACTATGGCTACACCTTC. It codes for CATGQNYGYTF.

The genes are TRBV6-5 and TRBJ1-3; no clear D. The CDR3 runs to 15 residues. The germline V gene has CDR1 MNHEY and CDR2 SVGAGI. Trimming took off 6 bases at V and 0 bases at J, with 12 bases between the two ends. CDR3 protein: CASSRPGASGNTIYF. CDR3 bases: TGTGCCAGCAGCCGCCCGGGAGCCTCTGGAAACACCATATATTTT.

This clone appeared once. Here the CDR3 DNA reads TGCAGCGTTGAAGCCCTCGACAGGGGGTACACTGAAGCTTTCTTT. As protein: CSVEALDRGYTEAFF. The J gene is TRBJ1-1, the V gene TRBV29-1, with 9 bases that match TRBD1. Germline assignment: CDR1 SQVTM and CDR2 ANQGSEA. The CDR3 length is 15 residues. V trimming: 1 base; J trimming: 3 bases; junction bases outside the gene matches: 6.

This clone was counted a few times. J is TRBJ1-2 and V is TRBV20-1; tentative D call: TRBD1 (5 bases). CDR1 is DFQATT, CDR2 SNEGSKA, per germline (reference sequence). V lost 3 bases, J lost 8 bases, and 13 bases lay in between. This CDR3 has 12 amino acids. The CDR3: CSASGTFYGYTF. The CDR3 bases are TGCAGTGCTAGTGGGACTTTCTACGGCTACACCTTC.

The J gene is TRBJ1-5, the V gene TRBV19, with no clear D. The CDR3 has 15 residues. V was pared by 5 bases and J by 4 bases, with 15 bases between. Germline CDR1 reads LNHDA; CDR2 reads SQIVND (reference sequence). The CDR3 DNA sequence: TGTGCCAGTAGTCTCCAACGGGGTAGTAATCAGCCCCAGCATTTT. Protein: CASSLQRGSNQPQHF.

This CDR3 reads CASSLQPGQGSSPLHF. The DNA of the CDR3 is TGTGCCAGCAGCTTACAGCCGGGACAGGGGAGTTCACCCCTCCACTTT. The V call is TRBV7-9, the J call TRBJ1-6, with TRBD1 identical over 10 bases. Germline CDR1 and CDR2: SEHNR and FQNEAQ (reference sequence). J gave up 9 bases and V 2 bases, and 7 bases lay outside the gene matches. The CDR3 extends over 16 amino acids.

This clone has a handful of counts. V and J are TRBV11-2 and TRBJ1-1, with D uncertain. The CDR3 covers 15 residues. Germline loops: CDR1 SGHAT, CDR2 FQNNGV. Between the trimmed V and J ends, which lost 6 bases and 2 bases, there was a span of 16 bases. As DNA, the CDR3 is TGTGCCAGCAGGGAACCCCCGCAGGCTAACACTGAAGCTTTCTTT. Translating gives CASREPPQANTEAFF.

The chain is built from TRBV28 and TRBJ1-6, with 7 bases aligning to TRBD1. The CDR3 runs 15 residues. CDR1 is MDHEN and CDR2 is SYDVKM in the germline V gene. J was trimmed by 10 bases and V by 6 bases; bases with no gene match: 12. Here the CDR3 DNA reads TGTGCCAGCAGGAGTGGGACAGTCGCAGTATCACCCCTCCACTTT. Translating gives CASRSGTVAVSPLHF.

The V and J genes are TRBV5-6 and TRBJ2-5, with a possible D match to TRBD2 (6 bases). The CDR3 sequence is 16 residues long. Germline V CDR1 and CDR2: SGHDT, YYEEEE. Deletions cut 0 bases from V and 2 bases from J, with 14 bases between. The CDR3 region has the DNA TGTGCCAGCAGCTTGGTGGGACTGATGAGACAAGAGACCCAGTACTTC. Its protein is CASSLVGLMRQETQYF.

The chain uses TRBV5-5 and TRBJ2-3; D possibly corresponds to TRBD1 (6 bases). Trimming pared 0 bases from V and 4 bases from J, leaving 15 bases between. Germline V lookup: CDR1 SGHKS, CDR2 YYEKEE (reference sequence). This CDR3 contains 16 residues. CDR3: CASSLVFQQGADTQYF. The CDR3 DNA is TGTGCCAGCAGCTTGGTTTTTCAACAGGGAGCAGATACGCAGTATTTT.

The J gene is TRBJ2-5, the V gene TRBV7-2, with D possibly being TRBD2 (6 bases). The CDR3 spans 14 residues. Germline values: CDR1 SGHTA, CDR2 FQGNSA. The V and J ends lost 4 bases and 2 bases respectively, with 11 bases between them. The CDR3 loop reads CASSSSGVQETQYF. CDR3 DNA sequence: TGTGCCAGCAGCTCCTCGGGGGTACAAGAGACCCAGTACTTC.

CDR3 region: CASSLEGGTNYGYTF. The CDR3 nucleotides read TGTGCCAGCAGCTTAGAGGGGGGGACGAACTATGGCTACACCTTC. V is TRBV11-2 and J is TRBJ1-2; D possibly corresponds to TRBD1 (5 bases). The V end was cut by 0 bases, the J end by 2 bases, with 10 bases between. In germline, CDR1 is SGHAT, CDR2 FQNNGV. The CDR3 is 15 residues long.

V and J are TRBV5-1 and TRBJ1-1, with a possible D match to TRBD1 (5 bases). In germline, CDR1 is SGHRS, CDR2 YFSETQ. The CDR3 runs 16 residues. Trimming removed 0 bases from V and 0 bases from J, with 12 bases in between. CDR3 coding DNA: TGCGCCAGCAGCTTGGCGTCGGGGGTGGTGAACACTGAAGCTTTCTTT. Translated: CASSLASGVVNTEAFF.

CDR3 DNA: TGTGCCAGCAGCGCCTTCGACAGGGGGCTCGGTGAAGCTTTCTTT. It translates to CASSAFDRGLGEAFF. The chain employs TRBV9 and TRBJ1-1; 10 nucleotides agree with TRBD1. This CDR3 has 15 amino acids. Germline loops: CDR1 SGDLS, CDR2 YYNGEE. V gave up 3 bases and J gave up 7 bases; unmatched junction bases: 9.

V gene TRBV2 combines with J gene TRBJ1-4, with TRBD1 matching over 11 bases. This CDR3 region has 16 residues. Trimming removed 5 bases from V and 5 bases from J; junction bases left unmatched: 7. The germline V gene has CDR1 SNHLY and CDR2 FYNNEI. The CDR3 DNA reads as TGTGCCAGCAGTTTCGGGACAGGGGGGGAAAATGAAAAACTGTTTTTT. Its translation is CASSFGTGGENEKLFF.